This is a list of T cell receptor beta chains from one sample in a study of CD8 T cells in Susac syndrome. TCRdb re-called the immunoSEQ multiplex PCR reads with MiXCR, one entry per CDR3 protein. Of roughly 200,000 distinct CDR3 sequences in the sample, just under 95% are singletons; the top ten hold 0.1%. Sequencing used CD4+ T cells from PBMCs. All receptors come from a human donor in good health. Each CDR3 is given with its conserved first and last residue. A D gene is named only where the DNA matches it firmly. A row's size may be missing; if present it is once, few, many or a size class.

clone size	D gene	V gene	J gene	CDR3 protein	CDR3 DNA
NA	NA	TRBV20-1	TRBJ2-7	CSVTGHEQYF	TGCAGTGTTACAGGGCACGAGCAGTACTTC
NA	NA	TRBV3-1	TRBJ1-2	CASSQSRPYGYTF	TGTGCCAGCAGCCAATCTAGGCCCTATGGCTACACCTTC
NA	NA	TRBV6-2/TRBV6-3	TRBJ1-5	CASRAKNQPQHF	TGTGCCAGCAGGGCAAAGAATCAGCCCCAGCATTTT
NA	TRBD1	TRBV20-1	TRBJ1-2	CSALGQGASGYTF	TGCAGTGCTCTGGGACAGGGGGCATCTGGCTACACCTTC
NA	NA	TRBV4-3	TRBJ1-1	CASSRHSTGDLEAFF	TGCGCCAGCAGCCGCCACTCGACAGGAGACCTTGAAGCTTTCTTT
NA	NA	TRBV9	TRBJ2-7	CASSAGDEQYF	TGTGCCAGCAGCGCGGGGGACGAGCAGTACTTC
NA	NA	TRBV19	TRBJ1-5	CASSSAYSNQPQHF	TGTGCCAGTAGCTCAGCTTATAGCAATCAGCCCCAGCATTTT
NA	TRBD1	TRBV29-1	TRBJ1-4	CSFRDRDEKLFF	TGCAGCTTTCGCGACAGGGATGAAAAACTGTTTTTT
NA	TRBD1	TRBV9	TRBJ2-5	CASSAGTDIETQYF	TGTGCCAGCAGCGCCGGGACAGATATCGAGACCCAGTACTTC
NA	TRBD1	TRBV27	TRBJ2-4	CASSPAGGMDIQYF	TGTGCCAGCAGTCCGGCAGGGGGCATGGACATTCAGTACTTC
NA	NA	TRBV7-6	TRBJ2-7	CASSSLDYEQYF	TGTGCCAGCAGCTCCCTTGACTACGAGCAGTACTTC
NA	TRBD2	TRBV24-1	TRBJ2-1	CATSDSGTSGSYNEQFF	TGTGCCACCAGTGATTCGGGGACTAGCGGGAGTTACAATGAGCAGTTCTTC
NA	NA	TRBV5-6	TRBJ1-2	CASSLGGHYGYTF	TGTGCCAGCAGCTTAGGGGGACACTATGGCTACACCTTC
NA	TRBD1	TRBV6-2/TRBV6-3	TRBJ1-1	CASRTDGQGGAFF	TGTGCCAGCAGAACGGATGGACAGGGCGGAGCTTTCTTT
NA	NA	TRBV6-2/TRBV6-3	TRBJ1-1	CASISRQSSAEAFF	TGTGCCAGCATTTCCCGACAGTCTAGCGCTGAAGCTTTCTTT
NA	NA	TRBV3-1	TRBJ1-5	CASSQGYQPQHF	TGTGCCAGCAGCCAAGGGTATCAGCCCCAGCATTTT
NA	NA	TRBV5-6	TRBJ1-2	CASSLANRGGYGYTF	TGTGCCAGCAGCTTGGCGAACCGGGGAGGCTATGGCTACACCTTC
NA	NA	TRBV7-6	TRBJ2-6	CASSPASRSGANVLTF	TGTGCCAGCAGCCCCGCGAGCCGCTCTGGGGCCAACGTCCTGACTTTC
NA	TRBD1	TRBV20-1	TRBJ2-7	CSAPTGVEQYF	TGCAGTGCTCCTACAGGGGTCGAGCAGTACTTC
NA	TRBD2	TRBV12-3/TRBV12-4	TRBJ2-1	CASSLGTSGREQFF	TGTGCCAGCAGTTTGGGGACTAGCGGGAGGGAGCAGTTCTTC
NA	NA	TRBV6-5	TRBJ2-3	CASRTGTIGTDTQYF	TGTGCCAGCAGGACCGGGACCATAGGCACAGATACGCAGTATTTT
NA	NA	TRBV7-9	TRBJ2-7	CASARAAEQYF	TGTGCCAGCGCCCGTGCCGCCGAGCAGTACTTC
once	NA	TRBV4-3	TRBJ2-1	CASSQDSVAGENEQFF	TGCGCCAGCAGCCAAGATTCTGTGGCAGGGGAAAATGAGCAGTTCTTC
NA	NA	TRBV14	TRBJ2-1	CASSLRTYNEQFF	TGTGCCAGCAGCTTGCGGACCTACAATGAGCAGTTCTTC
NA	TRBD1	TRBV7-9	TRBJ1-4	CASSPATGSEKLFF	TGTGCCAGCAGCCCGGCGACAGGGTCTGAAAAACTGTTTTTT